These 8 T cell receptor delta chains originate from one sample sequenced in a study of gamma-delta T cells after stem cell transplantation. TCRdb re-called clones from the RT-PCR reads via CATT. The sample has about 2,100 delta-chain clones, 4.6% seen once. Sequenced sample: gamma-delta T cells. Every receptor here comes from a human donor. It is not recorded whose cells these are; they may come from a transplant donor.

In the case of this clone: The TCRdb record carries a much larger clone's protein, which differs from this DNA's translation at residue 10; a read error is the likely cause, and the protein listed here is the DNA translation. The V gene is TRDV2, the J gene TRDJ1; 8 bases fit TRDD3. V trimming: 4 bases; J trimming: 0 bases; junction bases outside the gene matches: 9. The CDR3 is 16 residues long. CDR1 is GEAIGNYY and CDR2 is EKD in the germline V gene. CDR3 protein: CACDLLGAQNTDKLIF. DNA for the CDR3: TGTGCCTGTGATTTACTGGGGGCTCAGAACACCGATAAACTCATCTTT.

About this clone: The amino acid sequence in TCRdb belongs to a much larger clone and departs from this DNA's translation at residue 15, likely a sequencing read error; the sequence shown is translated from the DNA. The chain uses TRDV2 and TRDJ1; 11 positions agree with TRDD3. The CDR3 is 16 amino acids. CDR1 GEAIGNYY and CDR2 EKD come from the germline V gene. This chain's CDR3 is CACDKLGDTNTDKLTF. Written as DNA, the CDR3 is TGTGCCTGTGACAAGTTGGGGGATACGAACACCGATAAACTCACCTTT.

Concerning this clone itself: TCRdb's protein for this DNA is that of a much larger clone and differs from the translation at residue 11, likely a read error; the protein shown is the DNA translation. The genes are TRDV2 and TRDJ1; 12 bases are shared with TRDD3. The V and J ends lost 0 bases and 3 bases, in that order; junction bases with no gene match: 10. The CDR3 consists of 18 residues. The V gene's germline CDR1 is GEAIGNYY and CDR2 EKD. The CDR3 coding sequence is TGTGCCTGTGACACCGTACCTGGGGGATACGTAGGGTCCGATAAACTCATCTTT. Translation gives CACDTVPGGYVGSDKLIF.

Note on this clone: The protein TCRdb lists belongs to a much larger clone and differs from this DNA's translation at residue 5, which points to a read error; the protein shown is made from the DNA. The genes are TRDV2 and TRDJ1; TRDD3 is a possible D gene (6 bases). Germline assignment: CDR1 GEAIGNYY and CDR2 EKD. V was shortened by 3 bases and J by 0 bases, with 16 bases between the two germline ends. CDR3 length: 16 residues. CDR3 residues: CACDAVGAPYTDKLIF. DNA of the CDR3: TGTGCCTGTGACGCTGTGGGGGCCCCGTACACCGATAAACTCATCTTT.

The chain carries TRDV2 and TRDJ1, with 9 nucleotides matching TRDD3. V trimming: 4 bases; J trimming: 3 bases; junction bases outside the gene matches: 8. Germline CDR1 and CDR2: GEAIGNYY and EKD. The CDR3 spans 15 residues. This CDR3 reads CACEGLGDISDKLIF. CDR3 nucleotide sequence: TGTGCCTGTGAGGGATTGGGGGATATCTCCGATAAACTCATCTTT.

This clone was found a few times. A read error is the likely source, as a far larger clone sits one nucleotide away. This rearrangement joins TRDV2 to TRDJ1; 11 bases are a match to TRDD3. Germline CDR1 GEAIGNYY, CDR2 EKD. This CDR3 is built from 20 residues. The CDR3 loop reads CACNTVPVGDTHLYTDKLIF. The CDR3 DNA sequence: TGTGCCTGTAACACCGTTCCGGTGGGGGATACGCATCTGTACACCGATAAACTCATCTTT.

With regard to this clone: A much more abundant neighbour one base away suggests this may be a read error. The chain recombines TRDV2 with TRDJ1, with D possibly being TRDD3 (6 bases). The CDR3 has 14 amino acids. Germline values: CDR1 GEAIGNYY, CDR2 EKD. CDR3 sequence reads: CARDLVGGDDKLIF. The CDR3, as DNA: TGTGCCCGTGACCTGGTGGGGGGAGACGATAAACTCATCTTT.

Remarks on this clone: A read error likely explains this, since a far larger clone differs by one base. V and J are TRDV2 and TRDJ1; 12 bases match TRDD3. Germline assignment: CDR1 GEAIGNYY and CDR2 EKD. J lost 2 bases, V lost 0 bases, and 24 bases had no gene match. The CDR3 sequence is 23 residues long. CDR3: CACDTVPPSSPLTGGYSTDKLIF. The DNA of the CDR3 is TGTGCCTGTGACACCGTGCCTCCTTCCTCGCCTCTTACTGGGGGATACAGTACCGATAAACTCATCTTT.